This TCR beta chain was captured in a study of blood T cell repertoires in COVID-19. The germline V gene has CDR1 MNHNY and CDR2 SVGAGI (reference sequence). V lost 6 bases and J 2 bases, leaving 10 bases between the germline ends. The CDR3 spans 13 residues. Assay: immunoSEQ multiplex PCR; the TCRdb copy retains only in-frame clones and omits some. The sample has over 130,000 clones; around 86% are singletons. Material for sequencing was peripheral blood. This clonotype was obtained from a woman of 80 years or more with acute or convalescent COVID-19. The chain combines TRBV6-6 with TRBJ1-1, with D unresolved. CDR3 loop: CASSSRGNTEAFF. In nucleotides, the CDR3 is TGTGCCAGCAGCAGCCGGGGAAACACTGAAGCTTTCTTT.